The present TCR beta chain was sequenced within a study of T-cell memory formation after mild COVID-19. On the study more broadly: TCR clusters largely stayed donor specific. Notes on the study in general: Researchers report contracting CD4+ clones mostly in CM and EM, with CD8+ clones in EMRA.

Sample barcodes and UMIs were carried by the TCR alpha and TCR beta cDNA libraries that 5'RACE generated with constant-segment primers. TCRdb used MiXCR to reprocess the 5' RACE reads, holding one entry per CDR3 protein. This sample carries fewer than 700,000 distinct CDR3 sequences, under 20% of them seen once, and the ten largest clones take 12%. Details on this clonotype: Its antigen remains unidentified.

The CDR3 spans 13 residues. Trimming stripped 5 bases from V and 0 bases from J, with 8 bases between. Germline V CDR1 and CDR2: SQVTM, ANQGSEA. The chain joins TRBV29-1 to TRBJ1-3, with unresolved D. This clonotype originated in an adult woman who had mild COVID-19 (a few samples of this study predate the infection). Cell type and time point are not known. The material sequenced was PBMCs or a T cell subset sorted from them (not recorded which). The DNA of the CDR3 is TGCAGCGTTTCTCAAAACTCTGGAAACACCATATATTTT. Amino acids: CSVSQNSGNTIYF.